This entry lists 20 T cell receptor beta chains sequenced from one sample in a study of cytomegalovirus exposure and HLA in healthy donors. Researchers ran the PCR with 60 Vbeta and 13 Jbeta primers. Using immunoSEQ multiplex PCR, the repertoire was profiled, and TCRdb retains in-frame clones only, with some absent. The table lists a few hundred thousand clones, about 66% of them singletons. Sequences were obtained from PBMCs. These TCRs come from a female donor in good health and CMV-seronegative.

This clone appeared a single time. The chain uses TRBV14 and TRBJ1-2, with TRBD1 matching 9 bases. The CDR3 consists of 15 residues. The V gene end was trimmed by 4 bases and the J gene end by 3 bases; junction bases not matched to a gene: 6. Germline CDR1 SGHDN, CDR2 FVKESK. CDR3 sequence (DNA): TGTGCCAGCAGCCCGCAGGACAGGGGTGACTATGGCTACACCTTC. It is translated as CASSPQDRGDYGYTF.

V is TRBV5-1 and J is TRBJ2-2, with D maybe TRBD2 (6 bases). This CDR3 is 15 amino acids long. Germline V lookup: CDR1 SGHRS, CDR2 YFSETQ. Deletions cut 4 bases from V and 2 bases from J, with 12 bases between. This chain's CDR3 is CASSGGTANTGELFF. In DNA form, the CDR3 reads TGCGCCAGCAGCGGCGGGACTGCTAACACCGGGGAGCTGTTTTTT.

The V call is TRBV29-1, the J call TRBJ1-1; D is uncertain. The CDR3 loop spans 13 amino acids. V was shortened by 6 bases and J by 1 base, with 12 bases between the two germline ends. Germline V lookup: CDR1 SQVTM, CDR2 ANQGSEA. The CDR3 DNA is TGCAGCGTCGCGGCCATAACGAACACTGAAGCTTTCTTT. This encodes CSVAAITNTEAFF.

This clone has more than one count but fewer than ten. The chain carries TRBV7-9 and TRBJ1-1, with 7 bases lining up with TRBD1. Trimming at V came to 4 bases and at J to 3 bases, leaving 5 bases not matched to a gene. CDR3 size: 14 residues. In germline, CDR1 is SEHNR, CDR2 FQNEAQ (reference sequence). The CDR3 DNA sequence: TGTGCCAGCAGCTCAGCGGACAGGCACACTGAAGCTTTCTTT. Its translation is CASSSADRHTEAFF.

J is TRBJ2-2 and V is TRBV6-5; possibly TRBD1 for D (6 bases). This CDR3 is built from 13 residues. The V end lost 8 bases, the J end lost 4 bases, and 11 bases lay between the germline ends. Germline CDR1 reads MNHEY; CDR2 reads SVGAGI. The CDR3 loop reads CASRDTLTGELFF. The CDR3 nucleotides read TGTGCCAGCCGGGACACCCTCACCGGGGAGCTGTTTTTT.

This clone has only a few counts. The V call is TRBV18, the J call TRBJ2-5; D gene unclear. The V end lost 3 bases, the J end lost 1 base, and 6 bases lay between the germline ends. Germline V gene lookup returns CDR1 KGHSH and CDR2 LQKENI. This CDR3 has 13 amino acids. The CDR3 protein is CASSPVLQETQYF. The CDR3 DNA sequence: TGTGCCAGCTCACCGGTACTCCAAGAGACCCAGTACTTC.

The V call is TRBV6-6, the J call TRBJ1-1; a weak D match, TRBD1 (5 bases). The length of the CDR3 is 13 residues. The V and J ends lost 5 bases and 5 bases respectively, with 12 bases between them. CDR1 and CDR2 from the germline V gene are MNHNY and SVGAGI (reference sequence). The CDR3 DNA sequence: TGTGCCAGCAGTCAAAGACAGCCGACTGAAGCTTTCTTT. Encoded protein: CASSQRQPTEAFF.

This sequence joins TRBV18 and TRBJ2-2; no firm D call. Germline V gives CDR1 KGHSH, CDR2 LQKENI. Trimming shortened V by 0 bases and J by 3 bases, and 5 bases separated the two germline ends. This CDR3 region has 14 residues. CDR3: CASSPPFDTGELFF. In DNA form, the CDR3 reads TGTGCCAGCTCACCACCTTTCGACACCGGGGAGCTGTTTTTT.

The rearrangement links TRBV11-2 to TRBJ1-1, with D possibly being TRBD1 (5 bases). Germline loops: CDR1 SGHAT, CDR2 FQNNGV. The CDR3 extends over 16 amino acids. V was cut by 4 bases and J by 0 bases, with 15 bases left in between. The CDR3: CASSSRQPKLNTEAFF. In nucleotides, the CDR3 is TGTGCCAGCAGCTCACGACAGCCGAAGCTGAACACTGAAGCTTTCTTT.

This clone was counted between two and nine times. The chain recombines TRBV13 with TRBJ2-7, with 14 bases lining up with TRBD2. V lost 5 bases and J lost 6; bases outside the gene matches: 9. CDR3 length: 16 amino acids. In germline, CDR1 is PRHDT, CDR2 FYEKMQ (reference sequence). CDR3 nucleotides: TGTGCCAGCAGCGCATTTGGACTAGCGGGAGGCGGCGAGCAGTACTTC. It specifies CASSAFGLAGGGEQYF.

A few counts support this clone. The chain recombines TRBV28 with TRBJ1-2; 7 positions agree with TRBD1. The CDR3 has 17 amino acids. CDR1 is MDHEN, CDR2 SYDVKM, per germline. The V segment lost 0 bases and the J segment 1 base; nucleotides outside the gene matches: 8. CDR3 sequence: CASSLWSRQGVNYGYTF. CDR3 coding DNA: TGTGCCAGCAGTTTATGGTCGAGGCAGGGGGTTAACTATGGCTACACCTTC.

This clone was found a few times. This CDR3 is CASSLGQLNTEAFF. As DNA, the CDR3 is TGTGCCAGCAGCTTAGGACAGCTGAACACTGAAGCTTTCTTT. V gene TRBV7-9 combines with J gene TRBJ1-1; TRBD1 might be the D (5 bases). Deletions cut 1 base from V and 0 bases from J, with 6 bases between. Germline V gives CDR1 SEHNR, CDR2 FQNEAQ (reference sequence). The CDR3 is 14 residues long.

The chain joins TRBV7-6 to TRBJ1-4; possibly TRBD1 for D (5 bases). Between the trimmed V and J ends, which lost 1 base and 5 bases, there was a span of 14 bases. CDR3 length equals 16 residues. Germline CDR1 is SGHVS and CDR2 is FNYEAQ. The CDR3 coding sequence is TGTGCCAGCAGCTTAGTCCCCCCGGGGGAAAATGAAAAACTGTTTTTT. Amino acids: CASSLVPPGENEKLFF.

The J gene is TRBJ2-1, the V gene TRBV18; 10 bases line up with TRBD2. Germline V gene data show CDR1 as KGHSH and CDR2 as LQKENI. The junction had 4 bases not matched to a gene; V was cut back by 6 bases and J by 2 bases. This CDR3 has 15 amino acids. DNA for the CDR3: TGTGCCAGCTCCGACACTAGCGGGACCTACAATGAGCAGTTCTTC. It is translated as CASSDTSGTYNEQFF.

The rearrangement uses TRBV5-4 and TRBJ2-2, with TRBD1 matching over 7 bases. Per germline, CDR1 SGHNT and CDR2 YYREEE (reference sequence). V lost 0 bases to trimming and J lost 1 base; unmatched junction nucleotides: 6. CDR3 length: 17 residues. The CDR3 DNA sequence: TGTGCCAGCAGCTTGGAAATCCGACAGGGGAACACCGGGGAGCTGTTTTTT. It specifies CASSLEIRQGNTGELFF.

There are a few counts of this clone. The gene calls are TRBV7-2 and TRBJ1-5, with 7 bases fitting TRBD1. Per the germline V gene, CDR1 is SGHTA and CDR2 is FQGNSA. The trim removed 2 bases at V and 1 base at J, leaving 5 bases unmatched. There are 16 residues in the CDR3. The CDR3 here is CASSLRGQLSNQPQHF. CDR3 coding DNA: TGTGCCAGCAGCTTAAGGGGGCAGCTGAGCAATCAGCCCCAGCATTTT.

This rearrangement joins TRBV30 to TRBJ2-4; 7 bases agree with TRBD1. This CDR3 is 14 amino acids long. V dropped 4 bases and J dropped 2; count of bases not matched to a gene: 5. CDR1 and CDR2 (germline): GTSNPN, SVGIG (reference sequence). CDR3 protein: CAWTPTGTKNIQYF. In DNA form, the CDR3 reads TGTGCCTGGACTCCGACAGGGACCAAAAACATTCAGTACTTC.

The V and J genes are TRBV5-6 and TRBJ1-1, with D possibly being TRBD1 (6 bases). Germline V gene sequence: CDR1 SGHDT, CDR2 YYEEEE. The CDR3 totals 12 residues. V was cut by 4 bases and J by 11 bases, with 15 bases left in between. The CDR3 is CASSGPGVIAFF. The CDR3 DNA follows: TGTGCCAGCAGCGGACCAGGGGTAATTGCTTTCTTT.

V usage is TRBV7-2 and J usage is TRBJ2-5; D remains ambiguous. This CDR3 spans 14 amino acids. Trimming shortened V by 0 bases and J by 1 base, and 6 bases separated the two germline ends. Looked up from germline, CDR1 is SGHTA and CDR2 is FQGNSA. The CDR3 nucleotides are TGTGCCAGCAGCTTAGCCCAGCGCCAAGAGACCCAGTACTTC. Translated: CASSLAQRQETQYF.

The V and J genes are TRBV5-1 and TRBJ2-2; 9 nucleotides align to TRBD2. The CDR3 length is 15 residues. Germline V gene sequence: CDR1 SGHRS, CDR2 YFSETQ. V shed 3 bases and J 4 bases; nucleotides not matched to a gene: 4. CDR3 nucleotides: TGCGCCAGCAGCTCCGCGGGAGGGATCACCGGGGAGCTGTTTTTT. Encoded protein: CASSSAGGITGELFF.